This record concerns one T cell receptor (beta chain) sequence. It lacks a known antigen. Base qualities are not provided; no much larger clone lies one nucleotide away. The sample originates from a study of PD-1 blockade in classical Hodgkin lymphoma (dated by TCRdb to 2020 to 2021). At the level of the whole study: Nivolumab dosing was 3 mg/kg intravenously every 2 weeks, continuing until either disease progression or unacceptable toxicity. The study used TCR beta sequencing and CyTOF to define a peripheral blood immune signature of response to PD-1 blockade in classical Hodgkin lymphoma.

Summary of the overall study and its limitations: Newly diagnosed patients were reported to have lower baseline TCR diversity than healthy donors, and relapsed/refractory patients were reported to have lower baseline TCR diversity still. Among trial patients, those achieving complete response had baseline diversity similar to that of newly diagnosed patients, while diversity was significantly lower in partial responders and progressors. Patients starting nivolumab less than 1 year after ASCT had lower diversity and were excluded from later analyses to avoid confounding by immune reconstitution. CD4+ but not CD8+ TCR diversity rose significantly by C4D1 (p=0.0027 vs p=0.16), most apparent in complete responders (p=0.02). The study was limited to a single clinical trial cohort, and causes of repertoire differences, possibly disease activity or prior therapy, remained undefined.

The Qiagen DNeasy kit was used to extract genomic DNA both from unsorted PBMCs and from the negatively selected CD4+ and CD8+ fractions. Using primers that anneal to V and J segments, immunoSEQ multiplex PCR amplified the TCR beta CDR3 regions. A synthetic immune receptor repertoire was used to minimize amplification bias, and any residual bias was removed computationally once sequencing was done. As for how the authors treated the data: Repertoire diversity was quantified as the Shannon entropy index using custom Python scripts. Unsorted, CD4+ and CD8+ repertoires were analyzed separately, except in combined analyses where CD4+ and CD8+ sequences were merged in silico. Clonal expansion was defined as a frequency increase of at least 2-fold after treatment compared with C1D1, and clones undetected at baseline were assigned a pseudocount of 0.5. Singleton clones were defined as clones with 0 or 1 copy at C1D1, and non-singleton clones were defined as clones with 2 or more copies. Clones expanded in unsorted samples were labelled as CD4+, CD8+ or unknown by matching protein sequences in sorted samples from the same patient. Wilcoxon tests on paired samples were used to test changes in diversity from C1D1 to C4D1. TCRdb mirrors the immuneACCESS table, restricted to in-frame sequences. Some clones are absent from its copies; in checked studies, under half trace to an unresolved V gene, and the reason for the others is unknown. Clone size and V and J calls were adopted from that table, with D and trimming inferred from the DNA. The sample data list roughly 21,000 clones, and 75% to 90% of these were observed just once. Together, the top ten hold 10% to 15% of the sample.

In the paper's terms, the time point label means: cycle 4 day 1 (C4D1), after less than 7 weeks of nivolumab. All trial patients had relapsed after autologous stem cell transplantation, with cohorts A, B and C differing in prior brentuximab vedotin exposure. A total of over 55 patients with relapsed/refractory classical Hodgkin lymphoma made up the trial cohort, and each patient's best overall response was complete response, partial response or progressive disease. Trial patients were treated with single-agent nivolumab in the multi-cohort phase II CheckMate 205 trial. An independent review committee assessed best overall response by applying the 2007 International Working Group response criteria. Trial PBMCs were collected just before the start of nivolumab (C1D1) and during therapy at cycle 2 day 1 and cycle 4 day 1. Peripheral blood was collected in 8 mL Vacutainer Cell Preparation Tubes, from which PBMCs were isolated by centrifugation and then cryopreserved.

The specimen was peripheral blood mononuclear cells (PBMCs), collected before the fourth cycle of nivolumab. The sequence was collected from a human donor with classical Hodgkin lymphoma.

The CDR3 is CASSGQGGEQYF. The sequenced DNA is TGTGCCAGCAGTGGTCAAGGGGGCGAGCAGTACTTC. The chain uses TRBV6-5 and TRBJ2-7; TRBD1 could be the D gene, as 6 bases match. The CDR3 runs 12 residues from the cysteine to the phenylalanine. The DNA shown is the 36-base CDR3, in frame from base 1. Trimming at the junction amounts to 5 bases on V and 6 bases on J, and the germline ends lie 11 bases apart. Based on the germline V gene, the CDR1 and CDR2 sequences are MNHEY and SVGAGI.